This T cell receptor beta chain was profiled in a study of prognosis after radiotherapy for stage I lung cancer. CDR1 DFQATT and CDR2 SNEGSKA come from the germline V gene (reference sequence). Deletions cut 0 bases from V and 6 bases from J, with 14 bases between. The CDR3 is 14 amino acids. This clonotype has ten or more counts. TCR beta CDR3 was amplified from genomic DNA by two-round multiplex PCR. First-round PCR used primers specific to each TRBV and TRBJ gene. TCRdb fed the multiplex PCR reads into MiXCR, producing one record per CDR3 protein. This sample has around 59,000 distinct CDR3 sequences; approximately 25% occur once, and the top ten carry under 10%.

The specimen was PBMCs, collected before or after stereotactic body radiation therapy (not recorded which). The chain combines TRBV20-1 with TRBJ1-1; tentative D call: TRBD1 (5 bases). The TCR comes from a donor over 45 with non-small cell lung cancer. This CDR3 reads CSAREGGSVPEAFF. CDR3 in DNA: TGCAGTGCTAGAGAGGGGGGGTCAGTCCCTGAAGCTTTCTTT.